Below are 10 T cell receptor beta chains sequenced from a single sample in a study of post-analysis software for immune sequencing data (dated by TCRdb to between 2015 and 2016). The research as a whole found: A few TRBV segments, including TRBV5-6, TRBV5-1 and TRBV20-1, were significantly more frequent in patients than controls.

The antigens for these receptors are not known. Receptor libraries were prepared by PCR. Sequencing was performed on an Illumina HiSeq 2500. Unique molecular identifiers were incorporated into TCR beta cDNA libraries to reduce PCR and sequencing biases. The public reads were run again by TCRdb, first through fastp at Q25 and then through MiXCR, and only productive beta chains were kept. Duplicate CDR3 protein sequences are folded into a single record with the most common DNA and genes. This sample holds fewer than 550,000 distinct CDR3 sequences; around 31% were observed only once. The ten largest clonotypes hold approximately 5.4% of the sample. Input material: blood. These receptor sequences come from a girl aged 2-17 years with multiple sclerosis.

About this clonotype: One end of the junction varies from germline; a read error may be responsible. V and J are TRBV28 and TRBJ2-4; D is uncertain. The CDR3 consists of 13 residues. The germline V gene has CDR1 MDHEN and CDR2 SYDVKM. Here the CDR3 DNA reads TGTGCCAGCAGGGCATCAGCCAAAAGCATTCAGTACTTC. This sequence encodes CASRASAKSIQYF.

There are a few counts of this clonotype. The J gene is TRBJ2-3, the V gene TRBV20-1; 11 bases line up with TRBD2. CDR3 length: 14 residues. CDR1 is DFQATT, CDR2 SNEGSKA, per germline (reference sequence). V dropped 5 bases and J dropped 0; count of bases not matched to a gene: 1. CDR3 sequence reads: CSALAGGSTDTQYF. CDR3 sequence (DNA): TGCAGTGCTTTAGCGGGGGGGAGCACAGATACGCAGTATTTT.

The chain links TRBV15 to TRBJ2-5, with 7 positions matching TRBD1. With V trimmed by 4 bases and J by 5 bases, 10 bases remained unmatched. Germline V gene sequence: CDR1 LNHNV, CDR2 YYDKDF (reference sequence). This CDR3 has 15 amino acids. This CDR3 reads CATSTTTGRWETQYF. CDR3 in DNA: TGTGCCACCAGCACAACGACAGGGCGGTGGGAGACCCAGTACTTC. The whole variable domain, filled in from reference TRBV15 and TRBJ2-5, reads DAMVIQNPRYQVTQFGKPVTLSCSQTLNHNVMYWYQQKSSQAPKLLFHYYDKDFNNEADTPDNFQSRRPNTSFCFLDIRSPGLGDTAMYLCATSTTTGRWETQYFGPGTRLLVL.

The CDR3 coding sequence is TGTGCCAGCAGCCAAGATACCGGGGTAGAGACCCAGTACTTC. Protein product: CASSQDTGVETQYF. V is TRBV3-1 and J is TRBJ2-5, with a tentative D call TRBD2 (5 bases). This CDR3 spans 14 amino acids. CDR1 is LGHDT, CDR2 YNNKEL, per germline (reference sequence). V was pared by 0 bases and J by 4 bases, with 9 bases between.

The chain combines TRBV5-4 with TRBJ2-5; 12 nucleotides match TRBD2. This CDR3 contains 18 residues. The germline V gene encodes CDR1 SGHNT and CDR2 YYREEE (reference sequence). V dropped 4 bases and J dropped 4; count of bases not matched to a gene: 14. This CDR3 reads CASSDRRSSGGAGETQYF. In nucleotides, the CDR3 is TGTGCCAGCAGCGATAGAAGGTCTAGCGGGGGGGCGGGAGAGACCCAGTACTTC.

Notes on this clonotype: The germline gene is not matched at one end of the junction; a read error may be the cause. CDR3 nucleotides: TGTGCCATCAGCGGGGGGCTCTCCTACGATGAGCAGTTCTTC. This translates into CAISGGLSYDEQFF. V and J are TRBV10-3 and TRBJ2-1; tentatively, D is TRBD2 (7 bases). The CDR3 is made up of 14 amino acids. Germline CDR1 ENHRY, CDR2 SYGVKD.

The chain couples TRBV7-9 to TRBJ2-7; D gene ambiguous. CDR3 length equals 15 residues. V lost 1 base and J 2 bases, leaving 12 bases between the germline ends. Germline V gives CDR1 SEHNR, CDR2 FQNEAQ (reference sequence). The CDR3 sequence is CASSLDGQGPYEQYF. The DNA of the CDR3 is TGTGCCAGCAGCTTAGACGGTCAAGGGCCCTACGAGCAGTACTTC.

V is TRBV9 and J is TRBJ2-7; D uncertain. The CDR3 spans 15 residues. V lost 0 bases and J 0 bases, leaving 10 bases between the germline ends. Germline V gives CDR1 SGDLS, CDR2 YYNGEE. The DNA of the CDR3 is TGTGCCAGCAGCGTAGCCGACGGACCCTCCTACGAGCAGTACTTC. It encodes CASSVADGPSYEQYF.

The V gene is TRBV9, the J gene TRBJ2-5; either TRBD1 or TRBD2 may supply D (5 bases each). Germline loops: CDR1 SGDLS, CDR2 YYNGEE. The V end was cut by 3 bases, the J end by 5 bases, with 17 bases between. CDR3 size: 15 residues. Written as DNA, the CDR3 is TGTGCCAGCAGCGCAGGGACCCAAAGGTCGGAGACCCAGTACTTC. Protein: CASSAGTQRSETQYF.

This clonotype was observed a handful of times. The genes are TRBV20-1 and TRBJ2-3, with D unclear. The CDR3 contains 12 residues. CDR1 DFQATT and CDR2 SNEGSKA come from the germline V gene (reference sequence). V dropped 6 bases and J dropped 0 bases, with 7 bases sitting between them. CDR3 sequence: CSAELSTDTQYF. The CDR3 nucleotides read TGCAGTGCGGAACTAAGCACAGATACGCAGTATTTT.